These T cell receptor beta chains were read from a single sample in a study of blood T cell repertoires in COVID-19. Sequenced by immunoSEQ multiplex PCR; TCRdb stores in-frame clones only, minus some. This table holds about 320,000 clones, nearly 90% found once. The material sequenced was PBMCs or T cells enriched from blood (not recorded which). These receptors all come from a woman in her 30s who had recovered from COVID-19. The CDR3 runs from the conserved cysteine through the conserved F or W. Each record gives: V gene, D gene, J gene, clone size, CDR3 protein, CDR3 DNA. The D gene is left open where the match is weak. A clone size is listed for some rows: how often the clone was seen (once, few, many), or a class if it is expanded.

V gene: TRBV7-9
D gene: TRBD2
J gene: TRBJ2-5
clone size: once
CDR3 protein: CASTHAGGETQYF
CDR3 DNA: TGTGCCAGCACCCACGCGGGGGGGGAGACCCAGTACTTC

V gene: TRBV5-8
D gene: TRBD1
J gene: TRBJ2-5
clone size: .
CDR3 protein: CASSNTGQGLGETQYF
CDR3 DNA: TGTGCCAGCAGCAACACGGGACAGGGGCTTGGAGAGACCCAGTACTTC

V gene: TRBV7-8
D gene: TRBD1
J gene: TRBJ1-4
clone size: .
CDR3 protein: CASSLVPGTGTEKLFF
CDR3 DNA: TGTGCCAGCAGCTTAGTACCGGGGACAGGGACCGAAAAACTGTTTTTT

V gene: TRBV29-1
D gene: .
J gene: TRBJ2-1
clone size: many
CDR3 protein: CSVFWAGRTDEQFF
CDR3 DNA: TGCAGCGTGTTTTGGGCAGGGAGGACTGATGAGCAGTTCTTC

V gene: TRBV6-1
D gene: TRBD2
J gene: TRBJ2-5
clone size: .
CDR3 protein: CASSELPLAGALETQYF
CDR3 DNA: TGTGCCAGCAGTGAATTACCACTAGCGGGAGCCCTAGAGACCCAGTACTTC

V gene: TRBV6-6
D gene: .
J gene: TRBJ1-5
clone size: .
CDR3 protein: CASGLLGPQHF
CDR3 DNA: TGTGCCAGCGGACTATTAGGGCCCCAGCATTTT

V gene: TRBV5-4
D gene: .
J gene: TRBJ1-2
clone size: once
CDR3 protein: CASSPTGTNGYTF
CDR3 DNA: TGTGCCAGCAGCCCGACGGGGACAAATGGCTACACCTTC

V gene: TRBV6-5
D gene: .
J gene: TRBJ1-1
clone size: .
CDR3 protein: CASSPTRNTEAFF
CDR3 DNA: TGTGCCAGCAGCCCGACACGGAACACTGAAGCTTTCTTT

V gene: TRBV5-1
D gene: .
J gene: TRBJ1-4
clone size: once
CDR3 protein: CASSFKAEGGEKLFF
CDR3 DNA: TGCGCCAGCAGCTTCAAGGCAGAAGGGGGTGAAAAACTGTTTTTT

V gene: TRBV5-6
D gene: .
J gene: TRBJ1-2
clone size: once
CDR3 protein: CASNRRNYGYTF
CDR3 DNA: TGTGCCAGCAACAGGCGAAACTATGGCTACACCTTC

V gene: TRBV4-1
D gene: TRBD1
J gene: TRBJ1-4
clone size: once
CDR3 protein: CASSQTKDRGDEKLFF
CDR3 DNA: TGCGCCAGCAGCCAGACTAAGGACAGGGGAGATGAAAAACTGTTTTTT

V gene: TRBV6-5
D gene: .
J gene: TRBJ1-2
clone size: .
CDR3 protein: CASSPAPVFGYGYTF
CDR3 DNA: TGTGCCAGCAGTCCAGCCCCGGTTTTCGGGTATGGCTACACCTTC

V gene: TRBV5-1
D gene: TRBD2
J gene: TRBJ2-1
clone size: .
CDR3 protein: CASSALRDYPYNEQFF
CDR3 DNA: TGCGCCAGCAGCGCCCTCCGGGACTACCCCTACAATGAGCAGTTCTTC

V gene: TRBV19
D gene: TRBD1
J gene: TRBJ2-3
clone size: .
CDR3 protein: CASSIQGADTQYF
CDR3 DNA: TGTGCCAGTAGTATCCAGGGGGCCGATACGCAGTATTTT

V gene: TRBV29-1
D gene: TRBD1
J gene: TRBJ2-7
clone size: .
CDR3 protein: CSVVTGGAGYEQYF
CDR3 DNA: TGCAGCGTTGTCACAGGGGGCGCGGGATACGAGCAGTACTTC

V gene: TRBV12-3/TRBV12-4
D gene: .
J gene: TRBJ1-2
clone size: .
CDR3 protein: CASSFRGIGYTF
CDR3 DNA: TGTGCCAGCAGTTTCAGGGGTATTGGCTACACCTTC

V gene: TRBV5-1
D gene: .
J gene: TRBJ1-1
clone size: once
CDR3 protein: CASSLGAGLNTEAFF
CDR3 DNA: TGCGCCAGCAGCTTAGGGGCGGGACTGAACACTGAAGCTTTCTTT

V gene: TRBV19
D gene: TRBD1
J gene: TRBJ1-1
clone size: .
CDR3 protein: CASSTGGMNTEAFF
CDR3 DNA: TGTGCCAGTAGTACAGGGGGCATGAACACTGAAGCTTTCTTT

V gene: TRBV19
D gene: TRBD2
J gene: TRBJ2-3
clone size: .
CDR3 protein: CASSARRAGGPQDTQYF
CDR3 DNA: TGTGCCAGTAGCGCCAGGAGAGCGGGGGGGCCTCAAGATACGCAGTATTTT

V gene: TRBV5-1
D gene: .
J gene: TRBJ1-2
clone size: .
CDR3 protein: CASSLEFRGYTF
CDR3 DNA: TGCGCCAGCAGCTTGGAATTTCGGGGCTACACCTTC

V gene: TRBV2
D gene: .
J gene: TRBJ2-7
clone size: .
CDR3 protein: CASTGDAGSTYEQYF
CDR3 DNA: TGTGCCAGCACTGGCGACGCGGGGTCTACCTACGAGCAGTACTTC

V gene: TRBV7-3
D gene: TRBD2
J gene: TRBJ2-1
clone size: .
CDR3 protein: CASSHGLERGEQFF
CDR3 DNA: TGTGCCAGCAGCCACGGACTAGAGAGGGGTGAGCAGTTCTTC

V gene: TRBV6-4
D gene: TRBD2
J gene: TRBJ2-1
clone size: .
CDR3 protein: CASSDLAGGRGEQFF
CDR3 DNA: TGTGCCAGCAGTGACTTAGCGGGGGGCCGTGGTGAGCAGTTCTTC

V gene: TRBV30
D gene: .
J gene: TRBJ1-2
clone size: .
CDR3 protein: CALYRAPTEGYTF
CDR3 DNA: TGTGCCCTATACAGGGCTCCAACCGAGGGCTACACCTTC

V gene: TRBV19
D gene: .
J gene: TRBJ1-2
clone size: .
CDR3 protein: CASSIDQSREDYGYTF
CDR3 DNA: TGTGCCAGTAGTATAGATCAAAGCAGGGAGGACTATGGCTACACCTTC

V gene: TRBV6-5
D gene: TRBD1
J gene: TRBJ2-5
clone size: .
CDR3 protein: CASRVWGTGDETQYF
CDR3 DNA: TGTGCCAGCAGGGTCTGGGGGACAGGGGATGAGACCCAGTACTTC

V gene: TRBV7-9
D gene: TRBD1
J gene: TRBJ2-5
clone size: few
CDR3 protein: CASSAGTGQETQYF
CDR3 DNA: TGTGCCAGCAGCGCCGGGACAGGGCAAGAGACCCAGTACTTC

V gene: TRBV11-3
D gene: .
J gene: TRBJ1-1
clone size: once
CDR3 protein: CASSFNRDTEAFF
CDR3 DNA: TGTGCCAGCAGCTTTAACAGGGACACTGAAGCTTTCTTT

V gene: TRBV6-2/TRBV6-3
D gene: .
J gene: TRBJ2-1
clone size: few
CDR3 protein: CASSQLANEQFF
CDR3 DNA: TGTGCCAGCAGTCAACTAGCCAATGAGCAGTTCTTC

V gene: TRBV5-4
D gene: .
J gene: TRBJ2-5
clone size: .
CDR3 protein: CASSQNNQETQYF
CDR3 DNA: TGTGCCAGCAGCCAGAACAACCAAGAGACCCAGTACTTC

V gene: TRBV9
D gene: .
J gene: TRBJ1-2
clone size: .
CDR3 protein: CASSPMGGGSYGYTF
CDR3 DNA: TGTGCCAGCAGCCCGATGGGCGGGGGGTCCTATGGCTACACCTTC

V gene: TRBV11-2
D gene: TRBD1
J gene: TRBJ1-3
clone size: .
CDR3 protein: CASSLGDRGTGNTIYF
CDR3 DNA: TGTGCCAGCAGCTTAGGGGACAGGGGCACGGGAAACACCATATATTTT

V gene: TRBV19
D gene: .
J gene: TRBJ1-1
clone size: .
CDR3 protein: CASSNQQAMNTEAFF
CDR3 DNA: TGTGCCAGTAGTAATCAACAGGCAATGAACACTGAAGCTTTCTTT

V gene: TRBV6-1
D gene: TRBD2
J gene: TRBJ2-3
clone size: .
CDR3 protein: CASSEARAGVGDTQYF
CDR3 DNA: TGTGCCAGCAGTGAAGCGCGTGCGGGGGTGGGAGATACGCAGTATTTT